This T cell receptor (beta chain) was identified during a study of blood T cell repertoires in COVID-19. Only in-frame clones appear in the TCRdb table, and some are missing; sequencing was by immunoSEQ multiplex PCR. The sample lists 150,000 to 250,000 clones; just under 85% were seen once. This TCR was sampled from a human donor with acute or convalescent COVID-19. The donor label of this sample is uncertain. The sample consisted of peripheral blood.

This chain's CDR3 is CASSRGDRDLAKNIQYF. As DNA, the CDR3 is TGCGCCAGCAGTCGGGGGGACAGGGACCTAGCCAAAAACATTCAGTACTTC. V is TRBV23-1 and J is TRBJ2-4; 9 bases are a match to TRBD1. TRBV23-1 is placed among ORFs of uncertain function. The CDR3 extends over 17 amino acids. With 4 bases clipped from V and 0 bases from J, the junction kept 7 bases outside the gene matches.